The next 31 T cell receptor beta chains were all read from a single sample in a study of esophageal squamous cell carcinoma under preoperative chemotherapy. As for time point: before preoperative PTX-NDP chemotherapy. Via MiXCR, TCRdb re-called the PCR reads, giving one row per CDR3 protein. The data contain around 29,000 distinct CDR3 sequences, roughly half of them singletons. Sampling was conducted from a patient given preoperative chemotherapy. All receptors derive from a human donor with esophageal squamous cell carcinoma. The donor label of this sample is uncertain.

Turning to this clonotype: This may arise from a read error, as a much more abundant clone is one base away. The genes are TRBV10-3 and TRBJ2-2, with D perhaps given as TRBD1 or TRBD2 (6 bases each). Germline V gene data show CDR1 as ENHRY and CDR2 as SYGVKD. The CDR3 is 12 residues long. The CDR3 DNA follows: TGTGCCATCAGGACGGCGAGGGGGGCGCTGTTTTTT. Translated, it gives CAIRTARGALFF.

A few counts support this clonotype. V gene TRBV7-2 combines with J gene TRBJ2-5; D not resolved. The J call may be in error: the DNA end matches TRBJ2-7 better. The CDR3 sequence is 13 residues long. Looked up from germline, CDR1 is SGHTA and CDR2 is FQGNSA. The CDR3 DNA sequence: TGTGCCAGCAGCTTAGATGGCCCAAACGAGCAGTACTTC. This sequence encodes CASSLDGPNEQYF.

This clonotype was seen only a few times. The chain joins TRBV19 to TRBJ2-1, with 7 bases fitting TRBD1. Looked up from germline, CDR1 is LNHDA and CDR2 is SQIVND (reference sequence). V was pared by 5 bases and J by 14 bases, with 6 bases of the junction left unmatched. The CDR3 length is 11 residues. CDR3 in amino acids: CASSFTGEKFF. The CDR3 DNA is TGTGCCAGTAGTTTTACAGGGGAGAAGTTCTTC.

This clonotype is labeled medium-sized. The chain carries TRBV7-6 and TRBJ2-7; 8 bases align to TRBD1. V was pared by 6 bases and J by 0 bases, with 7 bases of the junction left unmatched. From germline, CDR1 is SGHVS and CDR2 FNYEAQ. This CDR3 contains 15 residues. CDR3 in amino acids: CASSQQGVLSYEQYF. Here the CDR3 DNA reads TGTGCCAGCAGTCAACAGGGGGTCCTCTCCTACGAGCAGTACTTC.

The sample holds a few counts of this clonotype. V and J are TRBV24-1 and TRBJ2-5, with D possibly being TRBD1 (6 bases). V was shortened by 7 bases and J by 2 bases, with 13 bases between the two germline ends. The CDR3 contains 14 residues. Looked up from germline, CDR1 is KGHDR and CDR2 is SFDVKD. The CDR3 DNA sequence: TGTGCCACCAGCTCTAGACAGGCACAAGAGACCCAGTACTTC. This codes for CATSSRQAQETQYF.

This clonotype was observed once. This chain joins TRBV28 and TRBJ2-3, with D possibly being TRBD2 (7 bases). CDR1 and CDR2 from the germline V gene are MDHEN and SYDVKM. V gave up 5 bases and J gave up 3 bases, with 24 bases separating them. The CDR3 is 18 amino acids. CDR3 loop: CASSPVVGGGEATDTQYF. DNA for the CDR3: TGTGCCAGCAGTCCCGTGGTGGGAGGGGGGGAGGCGACAGATACGCAGTATTTT.

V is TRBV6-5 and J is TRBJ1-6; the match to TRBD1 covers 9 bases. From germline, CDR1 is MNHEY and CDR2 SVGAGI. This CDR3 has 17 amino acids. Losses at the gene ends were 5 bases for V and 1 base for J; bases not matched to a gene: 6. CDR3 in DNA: TGTGCCAGCAGTACTAGACAGGGGGTTTCCTATAATTCACCCCTCCACTTT. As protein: CASSTRQGVSYNSPLHF.

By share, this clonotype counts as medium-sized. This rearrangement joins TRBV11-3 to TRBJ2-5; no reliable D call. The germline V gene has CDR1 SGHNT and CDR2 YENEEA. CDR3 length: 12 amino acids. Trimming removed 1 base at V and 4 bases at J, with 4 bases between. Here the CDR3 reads CASSLGRETQYF. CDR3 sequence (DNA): TGTGCCAGCAGCTTAGGGAGAGAGACCCAGTACTTC.

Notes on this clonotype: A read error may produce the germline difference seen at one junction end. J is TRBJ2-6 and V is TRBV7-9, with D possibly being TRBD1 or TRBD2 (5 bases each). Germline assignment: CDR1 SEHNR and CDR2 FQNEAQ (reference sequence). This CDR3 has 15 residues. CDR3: CASSFGASGANDQTF. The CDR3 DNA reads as TGTGCCAGCAGCTTCGGGGCCTCTGGGGCCAACGACCAGACCTTC.

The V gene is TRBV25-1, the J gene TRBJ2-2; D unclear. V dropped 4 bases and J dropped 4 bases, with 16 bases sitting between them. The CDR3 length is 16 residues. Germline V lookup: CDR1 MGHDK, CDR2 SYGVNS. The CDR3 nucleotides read TGTGCCAGCAGTGGTCCGTCGACTGACTTCACCGGGGAGCTGTTTTTT. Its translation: CASSGPSTDFTGELFF.

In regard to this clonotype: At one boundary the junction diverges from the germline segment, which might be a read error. The CDR3 bases are TGTGCCAGCGCGGTGGCGGGGGGCGGTGACCAAGACACCCAGTACTTC. Protein: CASAVAGGGDQDTQYF. The chain is built from TRBV7-2 and TRBJ2-5, with 8 bases that match TRBD2. The length of the CDR3 is 16 residues. Germline loops: CDR1 SGHTA, CDR2 FQGNSA.

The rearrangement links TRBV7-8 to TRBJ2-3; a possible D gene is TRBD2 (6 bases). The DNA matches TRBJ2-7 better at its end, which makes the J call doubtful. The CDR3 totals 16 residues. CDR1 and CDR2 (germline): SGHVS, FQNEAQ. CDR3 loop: CASSTAGHFAKDTQYF. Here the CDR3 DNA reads TGTGCCAGCAGCACCGCGGGGCACTTTGCCAAAGACACGCAGTACTTC.

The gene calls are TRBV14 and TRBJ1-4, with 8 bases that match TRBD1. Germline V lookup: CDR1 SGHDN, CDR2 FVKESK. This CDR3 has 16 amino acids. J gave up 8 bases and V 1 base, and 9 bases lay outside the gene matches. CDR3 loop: CASSQAQGTGGEKLFF. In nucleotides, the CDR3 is TGTGCCAGCAGCCAAGCGCAGGGTACAGGGGGGGAAAAACTGTTTTTT.

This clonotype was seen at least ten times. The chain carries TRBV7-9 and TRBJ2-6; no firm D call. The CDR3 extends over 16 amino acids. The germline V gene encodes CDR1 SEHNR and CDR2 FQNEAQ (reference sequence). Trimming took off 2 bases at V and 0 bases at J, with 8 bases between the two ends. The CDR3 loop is CASSLTGNSGANVLTF. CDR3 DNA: TGTGCCAGCAGCTTAACTGGAAACTCTGGGGCCAACGTCCTGACTTTC.

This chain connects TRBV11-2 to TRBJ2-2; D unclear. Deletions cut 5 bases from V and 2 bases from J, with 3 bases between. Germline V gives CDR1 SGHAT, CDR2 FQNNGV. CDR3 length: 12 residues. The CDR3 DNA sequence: TGTGCCAGCAGCGCTAACACCGGGGAGCTGTTTTTT. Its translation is CASSANTGELFF. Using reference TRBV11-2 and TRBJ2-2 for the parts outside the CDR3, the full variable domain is EAGVAQSPRYKIIEKRQSVAFWCNPISGHATLYWYQQILGQGPKLLIQFQNNGVVDDSQLPKDRFSAERLKGVDSTLKIQPAKLEDSAVYLCASSANTGELFFGEGSRLTVL.

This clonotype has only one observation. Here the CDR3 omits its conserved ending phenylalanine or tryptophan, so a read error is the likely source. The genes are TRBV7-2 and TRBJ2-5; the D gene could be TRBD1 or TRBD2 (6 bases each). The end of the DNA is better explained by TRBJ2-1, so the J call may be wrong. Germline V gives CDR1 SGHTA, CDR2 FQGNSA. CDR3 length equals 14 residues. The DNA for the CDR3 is TGTGCCAGCAGCCAGCGTGGGGGGCAAAAGACCCAGTTCTCC. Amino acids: CASSQRGGQKTQFS.

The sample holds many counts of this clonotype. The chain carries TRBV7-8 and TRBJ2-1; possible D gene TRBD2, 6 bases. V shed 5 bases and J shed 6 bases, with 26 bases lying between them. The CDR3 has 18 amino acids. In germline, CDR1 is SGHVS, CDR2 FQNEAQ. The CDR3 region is CASSPGGHPSLRGNEQFF. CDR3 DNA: TGTGCCAGCAGCCCTGGAGGGCACCCCTCACTACGGGGCAATGAGCAGTTCTTC.

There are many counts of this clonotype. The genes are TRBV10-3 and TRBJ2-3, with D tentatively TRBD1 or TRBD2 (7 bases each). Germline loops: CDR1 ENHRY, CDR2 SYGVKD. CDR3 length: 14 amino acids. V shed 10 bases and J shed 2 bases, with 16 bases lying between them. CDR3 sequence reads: CATQGGVATDTQYF. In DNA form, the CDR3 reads TGTGCCACCCAGGGGGGGGTGGCCACAGATACGCAGTATTTT.

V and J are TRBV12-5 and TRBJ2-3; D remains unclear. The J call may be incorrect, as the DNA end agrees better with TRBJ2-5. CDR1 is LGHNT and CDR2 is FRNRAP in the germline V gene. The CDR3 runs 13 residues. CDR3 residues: CASGFRLKETQYF. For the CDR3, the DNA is TGTGCTAGTGGTTTTCGGTTAAAAGAGACCCAGTACTTC.

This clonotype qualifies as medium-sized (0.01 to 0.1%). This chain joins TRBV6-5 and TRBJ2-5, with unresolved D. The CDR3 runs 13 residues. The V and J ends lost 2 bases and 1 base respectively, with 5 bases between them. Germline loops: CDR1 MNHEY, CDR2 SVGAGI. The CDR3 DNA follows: TGTGCCAGCAGTTACGGCAGCCAAGAGACCCAGTACTTC. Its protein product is CASSYGSQETQYF.

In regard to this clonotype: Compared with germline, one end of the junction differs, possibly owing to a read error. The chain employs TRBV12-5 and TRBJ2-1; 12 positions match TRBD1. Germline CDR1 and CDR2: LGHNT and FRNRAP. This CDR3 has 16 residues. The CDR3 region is CASGAGGTGGAIELFF. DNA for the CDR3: TGTGCTAGTGGTGCGGGGGGGACAGGGGGCGCGATTGAGCTGTTCTTT.

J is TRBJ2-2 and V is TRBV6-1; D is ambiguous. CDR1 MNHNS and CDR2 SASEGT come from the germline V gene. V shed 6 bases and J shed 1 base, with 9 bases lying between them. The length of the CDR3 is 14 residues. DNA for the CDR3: TGTGCCAGCAGAGGGCAGGTGAACACCGGGGAGCTGTTTTTT. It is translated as CASRGQVNTGELFF.

The CDR3 loop is CASSAITTSGRAEQFF. CDR3 nucleotides: TGTGCCAGCAGTGCTATAACGACTAGCGGGAGGGCTGAGCAGTTCTTC. The V and J genes are TRBV6-1 and TRBJ2-1; TRBD2 agrees at 14 bases. The trim removed 4 bases at V and 9 bases at J, leaving 8 bases unmatched. This CDR3 spans 16 amino acids. Germline CDR1 reads MNHNS; CDR2 reads SASEGT.

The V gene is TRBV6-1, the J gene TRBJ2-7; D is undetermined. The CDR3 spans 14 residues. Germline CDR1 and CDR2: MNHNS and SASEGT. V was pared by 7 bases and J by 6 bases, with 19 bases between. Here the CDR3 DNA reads TGTGCCAGCACCCCGGCAGGATACTTGGGCGAGCAGTACTTC. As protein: CASTPAGYLGEQYF.

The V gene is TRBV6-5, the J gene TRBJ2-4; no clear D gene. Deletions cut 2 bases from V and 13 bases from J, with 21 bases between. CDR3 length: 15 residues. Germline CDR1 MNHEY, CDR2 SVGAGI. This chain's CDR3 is CASSYGTPAKKIQYF. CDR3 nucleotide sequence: TGTGCCAGCAGTTACGGCACGCCAGCCAAAAAGATCCAGTACTTC.

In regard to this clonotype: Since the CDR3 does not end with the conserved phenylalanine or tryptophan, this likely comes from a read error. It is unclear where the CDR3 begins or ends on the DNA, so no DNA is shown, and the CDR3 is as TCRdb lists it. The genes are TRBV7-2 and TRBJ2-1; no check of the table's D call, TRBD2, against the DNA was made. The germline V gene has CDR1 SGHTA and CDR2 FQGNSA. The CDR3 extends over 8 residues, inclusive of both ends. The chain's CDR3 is CASRPGGS.

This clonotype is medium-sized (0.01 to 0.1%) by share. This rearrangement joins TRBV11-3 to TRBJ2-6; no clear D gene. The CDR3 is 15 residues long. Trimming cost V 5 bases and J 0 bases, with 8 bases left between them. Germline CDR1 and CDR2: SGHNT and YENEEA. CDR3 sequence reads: CASSQGDSGANVLTF. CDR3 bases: TGTGCCAGCAGCCAAGGAGACTCTGGGGCCAACGTCCTGACTTTC.

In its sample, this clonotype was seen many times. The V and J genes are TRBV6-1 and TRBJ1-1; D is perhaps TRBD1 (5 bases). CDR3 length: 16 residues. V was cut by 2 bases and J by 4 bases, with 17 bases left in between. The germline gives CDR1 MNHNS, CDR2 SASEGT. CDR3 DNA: TGTGCCAGCAGTGAACGTGGTTGGGGGGGAGTCACTGAAGCTTTCTTT. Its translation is CASSERGWGGVTEAFF.

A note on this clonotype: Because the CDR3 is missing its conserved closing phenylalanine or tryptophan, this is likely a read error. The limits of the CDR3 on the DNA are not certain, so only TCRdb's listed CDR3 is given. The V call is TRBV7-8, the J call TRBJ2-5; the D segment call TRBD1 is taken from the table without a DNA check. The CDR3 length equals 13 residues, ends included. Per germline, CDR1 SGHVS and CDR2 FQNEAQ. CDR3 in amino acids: CVGGKGYGETWLS.

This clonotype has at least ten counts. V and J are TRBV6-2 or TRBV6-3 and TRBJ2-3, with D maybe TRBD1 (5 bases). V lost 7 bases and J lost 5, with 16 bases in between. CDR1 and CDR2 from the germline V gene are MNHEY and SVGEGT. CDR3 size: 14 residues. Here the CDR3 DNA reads TGTGCCAGCAAAGTCAGGGTTCCTCAAGATACGCAGTATTTT. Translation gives CASKVRVPQDTQYF.

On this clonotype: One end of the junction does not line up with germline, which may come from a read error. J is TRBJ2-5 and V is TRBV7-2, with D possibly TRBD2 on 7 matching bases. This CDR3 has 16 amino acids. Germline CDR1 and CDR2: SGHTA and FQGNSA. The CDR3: CASGGHGGRDQDTQYF. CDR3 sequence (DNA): TGTGCCAGCGGGGGGCACGGGGGGAGAGACCAAGATACCCAGTACTTC.